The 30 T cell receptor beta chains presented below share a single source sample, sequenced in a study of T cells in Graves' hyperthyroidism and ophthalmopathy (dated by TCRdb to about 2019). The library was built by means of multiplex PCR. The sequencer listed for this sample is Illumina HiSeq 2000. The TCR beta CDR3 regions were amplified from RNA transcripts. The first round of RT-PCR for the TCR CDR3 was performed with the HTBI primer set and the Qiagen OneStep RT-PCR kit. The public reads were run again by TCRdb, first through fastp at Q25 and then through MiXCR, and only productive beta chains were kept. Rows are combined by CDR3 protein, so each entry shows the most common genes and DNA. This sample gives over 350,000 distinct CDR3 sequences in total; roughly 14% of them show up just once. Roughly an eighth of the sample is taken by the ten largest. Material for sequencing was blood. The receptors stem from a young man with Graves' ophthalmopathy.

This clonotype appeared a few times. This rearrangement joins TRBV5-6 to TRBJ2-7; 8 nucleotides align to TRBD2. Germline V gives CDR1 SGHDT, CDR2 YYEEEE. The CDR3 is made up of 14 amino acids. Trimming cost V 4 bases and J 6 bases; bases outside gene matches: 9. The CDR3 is CASSNPSGGVEQYF. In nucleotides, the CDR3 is TGTGCCAGCAGCAACCCATCGGGGGGGGTCGAGCAGTACTTC.

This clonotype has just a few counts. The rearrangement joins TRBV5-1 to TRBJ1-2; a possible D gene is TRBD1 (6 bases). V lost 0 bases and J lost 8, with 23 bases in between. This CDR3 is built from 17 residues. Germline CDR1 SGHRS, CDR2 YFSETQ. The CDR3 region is CASSLVWTRGIEWGYTF. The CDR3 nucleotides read TGCGCCAGCAGCTTGGTATGGACCAGGGGAATTGAGTGGGGCTACACCTTC. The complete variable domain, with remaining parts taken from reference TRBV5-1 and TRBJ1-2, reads KAGVTQTPRYLIKTRGQQVTLSCSPISGHRSVSWYQQTPGQGLQFLFEYFSETQRNKGNFPGRFSGRQFSNSRSEMNVSTLELGDSALYLCASSLVWTRGIEWGYTFGSGTRLTVV.

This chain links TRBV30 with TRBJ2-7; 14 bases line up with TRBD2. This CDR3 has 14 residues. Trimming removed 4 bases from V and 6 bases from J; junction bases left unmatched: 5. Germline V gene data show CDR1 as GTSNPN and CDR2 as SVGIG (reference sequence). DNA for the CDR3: TGTGCCTGGACCTCGGGACTAGCGGGAGTCGAGCAGTACTTC. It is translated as CAWTSGLAGVEQYF. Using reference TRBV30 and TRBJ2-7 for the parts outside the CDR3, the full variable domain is SQTIHQWPATLVQPVGSPLSLECTVEGTSNPNLYWYRQAAGRGLQLLFYSVGIGQISSEVPQNLSASRPQDRQFILSSKKLLLSDSGFYLCAWTSGLAGVEQYFGPGTRLTVT.

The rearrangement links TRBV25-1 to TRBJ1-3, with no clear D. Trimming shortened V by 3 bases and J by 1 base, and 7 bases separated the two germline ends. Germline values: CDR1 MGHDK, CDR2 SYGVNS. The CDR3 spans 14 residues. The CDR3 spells CASSEVSSGNTIYF. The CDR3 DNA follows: TGTGCCAGCAGTGAGGTATCTTCTGGAAACACCATATATTTT.

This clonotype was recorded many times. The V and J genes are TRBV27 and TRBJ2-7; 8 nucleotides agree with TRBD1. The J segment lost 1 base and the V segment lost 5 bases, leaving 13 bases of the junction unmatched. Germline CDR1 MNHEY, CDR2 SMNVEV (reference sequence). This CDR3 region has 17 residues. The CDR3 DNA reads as TGTGCCAGCAGTCCCTTCGGACAGGGTCCCGAATCCTACGAGCAGTACTTC. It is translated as CASSPFGQGPESYEQYF.

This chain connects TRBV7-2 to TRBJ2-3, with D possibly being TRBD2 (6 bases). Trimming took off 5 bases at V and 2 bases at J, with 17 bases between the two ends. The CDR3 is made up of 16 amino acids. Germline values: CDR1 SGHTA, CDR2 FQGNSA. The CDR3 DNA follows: TGTGCCAGCAGCGCCGTTCCAGCGGGTAACACAGATACGCAGTATTTT. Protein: CASSAVPAGNTDTQYF.

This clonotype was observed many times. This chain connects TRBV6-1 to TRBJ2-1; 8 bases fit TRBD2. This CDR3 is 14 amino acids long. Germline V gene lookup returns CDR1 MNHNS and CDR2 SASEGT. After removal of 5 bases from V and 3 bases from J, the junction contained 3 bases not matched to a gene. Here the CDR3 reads CASSTSGSYNEQFF. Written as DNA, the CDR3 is TGTGCCAGCAGTACGAGCGGGAGCTACAATGAGCAGTTCTTC.

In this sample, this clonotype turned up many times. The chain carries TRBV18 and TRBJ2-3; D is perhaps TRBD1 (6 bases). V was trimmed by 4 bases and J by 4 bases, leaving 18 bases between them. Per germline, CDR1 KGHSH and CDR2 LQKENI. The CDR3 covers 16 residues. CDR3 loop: CASSLNRVPRSDTQYF. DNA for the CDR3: TGTGCCAGCTCACTTAACAGGGTTCCTCGGTCAGATACGCAGTATTTT.

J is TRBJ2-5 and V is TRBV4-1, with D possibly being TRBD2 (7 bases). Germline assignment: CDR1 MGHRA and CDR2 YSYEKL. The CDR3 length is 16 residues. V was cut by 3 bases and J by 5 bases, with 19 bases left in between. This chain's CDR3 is CASSQGWGGLGETQYF. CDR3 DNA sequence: TGCGCCAGCAGCCAGGGATGGGGGGGGCTTGGGGAGACCCAGTACTTC.

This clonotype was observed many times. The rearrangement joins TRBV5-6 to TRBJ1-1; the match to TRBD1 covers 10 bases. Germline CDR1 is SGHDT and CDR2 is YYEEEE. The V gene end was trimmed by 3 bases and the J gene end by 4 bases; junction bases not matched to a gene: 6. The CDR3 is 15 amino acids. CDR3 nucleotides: TGTGCCAGCAGCTCCGGGGACAGGGGATCCACTGAAGCTTTCTTT. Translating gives CASSSGDRGSTEAFF.

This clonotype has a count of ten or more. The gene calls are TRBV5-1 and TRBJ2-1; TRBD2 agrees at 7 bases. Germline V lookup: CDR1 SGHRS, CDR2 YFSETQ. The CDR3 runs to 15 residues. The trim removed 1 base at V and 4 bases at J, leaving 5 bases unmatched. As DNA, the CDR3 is TGCGCCAGCAGCTTGACGGGAGCGGGGTACAATGAGCAGTTCTTC. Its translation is CASSLTGAGYNEQFF.

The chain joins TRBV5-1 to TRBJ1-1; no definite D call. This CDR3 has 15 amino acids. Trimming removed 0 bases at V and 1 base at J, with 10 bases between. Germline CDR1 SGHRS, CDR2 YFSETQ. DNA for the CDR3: TGCGCCAGCAGCTTGGCCCAGGCAGGGAACACTGAAGCTTTCTTT. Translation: CASSLAQAGNTEAFF.

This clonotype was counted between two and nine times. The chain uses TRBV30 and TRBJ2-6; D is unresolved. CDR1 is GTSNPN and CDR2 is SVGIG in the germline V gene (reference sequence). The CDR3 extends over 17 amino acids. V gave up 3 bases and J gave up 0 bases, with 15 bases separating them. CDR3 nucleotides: TGTGCCTGGAGATCCGTCCCGGCCCGCTCTGGGGCCAACGTCCTGACTTTC. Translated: CAWRSVPARSGANVLTF. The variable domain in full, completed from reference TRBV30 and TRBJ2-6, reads SQTIHQWPATLVQPVGSPLSLECTVEGTSNPNLYWYRQAAGRGLQLLFYSVGIGQISSEVPQNLSASRPQDRQFILSSKKLLLSDSGFYLCAWRSVPARSGANVLTFGAGSRLTVL.

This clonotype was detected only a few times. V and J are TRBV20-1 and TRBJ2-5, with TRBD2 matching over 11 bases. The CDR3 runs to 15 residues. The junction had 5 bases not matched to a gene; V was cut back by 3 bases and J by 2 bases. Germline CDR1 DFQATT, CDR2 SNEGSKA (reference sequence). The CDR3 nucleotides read TGCAGTGCTAGGGGACTAGCGGTCTTTCAAGAGACCCAGTACTTC. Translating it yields CSARGLAVFQETQYF.

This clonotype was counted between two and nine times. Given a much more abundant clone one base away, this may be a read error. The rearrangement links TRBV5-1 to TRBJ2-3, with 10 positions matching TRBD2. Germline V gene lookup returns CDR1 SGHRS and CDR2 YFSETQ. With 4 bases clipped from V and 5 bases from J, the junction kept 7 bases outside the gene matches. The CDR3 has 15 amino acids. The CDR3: CASSPPSGSGDTQYF. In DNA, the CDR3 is TGCGCCAGCAGCCCTCCTAGCGGGAGCGGAGATACGCAGTATTTT.

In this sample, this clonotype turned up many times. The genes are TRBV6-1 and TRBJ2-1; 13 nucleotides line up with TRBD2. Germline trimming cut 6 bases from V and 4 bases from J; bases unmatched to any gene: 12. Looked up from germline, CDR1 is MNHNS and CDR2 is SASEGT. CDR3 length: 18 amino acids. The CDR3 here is CASRRTSGRASAYNEQFF. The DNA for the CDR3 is TGTGCCAGCAGACGCACTAGCGGGAGGGCCTCCGCTTACAATGAGCAGTTCTTC.

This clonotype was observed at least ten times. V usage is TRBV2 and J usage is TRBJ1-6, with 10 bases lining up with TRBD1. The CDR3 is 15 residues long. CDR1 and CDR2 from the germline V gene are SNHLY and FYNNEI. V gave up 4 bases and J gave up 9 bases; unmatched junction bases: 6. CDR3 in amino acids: CASSARTGGGSPLHF. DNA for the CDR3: TGTGCCAGCAGTGCCCGGACAGGGGGGGGTTCACCCCTCCACTTT.

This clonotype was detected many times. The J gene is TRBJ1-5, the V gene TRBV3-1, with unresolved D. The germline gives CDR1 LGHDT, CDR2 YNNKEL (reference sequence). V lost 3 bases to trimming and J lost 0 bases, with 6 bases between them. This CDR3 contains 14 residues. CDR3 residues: CASSQDSSNQPQHF. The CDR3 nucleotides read TGTGCCAGCAGCCAGGATAGTAGCAATCAGCCCCAGCATTTT.

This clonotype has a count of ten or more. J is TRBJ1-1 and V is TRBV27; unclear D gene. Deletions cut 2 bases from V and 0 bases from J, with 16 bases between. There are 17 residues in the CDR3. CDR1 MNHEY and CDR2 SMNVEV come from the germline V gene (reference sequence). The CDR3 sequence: CASSLGLSGTVNTEAFF. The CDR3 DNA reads TGTGCCAGCAGTTTAGGATTATCGGGAACGGTGAACACTGAAGCTTTCTTT.

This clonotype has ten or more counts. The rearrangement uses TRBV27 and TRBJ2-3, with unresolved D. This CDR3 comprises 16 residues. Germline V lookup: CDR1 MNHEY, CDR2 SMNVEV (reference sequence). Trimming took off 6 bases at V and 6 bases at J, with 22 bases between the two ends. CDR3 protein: CASRLGLQPVVDTQYF. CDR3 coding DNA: TGTGCCAGCAGGCTCGGGCTACAACCCGTAGTTGATACGCAGTATTTT.

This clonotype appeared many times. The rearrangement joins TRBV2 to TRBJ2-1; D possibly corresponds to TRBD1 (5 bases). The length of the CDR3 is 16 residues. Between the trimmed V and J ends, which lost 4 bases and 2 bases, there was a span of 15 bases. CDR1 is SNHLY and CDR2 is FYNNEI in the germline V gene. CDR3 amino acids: CASSGGIQEAYNEQFF. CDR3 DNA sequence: TGTGCCAGCAGTGGGGGCATACAGGAAGCCTACAATGAGCAGTTCTTC.

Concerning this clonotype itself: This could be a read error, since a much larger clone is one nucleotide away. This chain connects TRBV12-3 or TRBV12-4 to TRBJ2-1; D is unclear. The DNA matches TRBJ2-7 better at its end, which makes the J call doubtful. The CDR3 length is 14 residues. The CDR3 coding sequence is TGTGCCAGCAGCTTATGGGCCTCTGACAATGAGCAGTACTTC. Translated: CASSLWASDNEQYF.

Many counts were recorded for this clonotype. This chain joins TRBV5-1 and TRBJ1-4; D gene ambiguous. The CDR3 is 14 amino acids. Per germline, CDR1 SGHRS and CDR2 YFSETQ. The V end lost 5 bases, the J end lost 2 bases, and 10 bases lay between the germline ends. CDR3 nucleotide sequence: TGCGCCAGCAGTCGGGATGGGACTAATGAAAAACTGTTTTTT. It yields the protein CASSRDGTNEKLFF.

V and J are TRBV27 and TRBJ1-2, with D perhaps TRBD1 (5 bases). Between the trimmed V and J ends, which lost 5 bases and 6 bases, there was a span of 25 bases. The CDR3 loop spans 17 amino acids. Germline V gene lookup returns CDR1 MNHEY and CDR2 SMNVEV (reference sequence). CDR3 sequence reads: CASSRKGRNWSLHGYTF. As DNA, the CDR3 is TGTGCCAGCAGTCGGAAGGGGAGAAACTGGAGTCTCCATGGCTACACCTTC.

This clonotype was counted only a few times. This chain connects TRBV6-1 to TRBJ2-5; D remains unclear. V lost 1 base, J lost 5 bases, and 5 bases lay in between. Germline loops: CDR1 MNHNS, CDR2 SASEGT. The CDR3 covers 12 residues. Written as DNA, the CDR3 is TGTGCCAGCAGTGAAGAGGGCGAGACCCAGTACTTC. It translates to CASSEEGETQYF.

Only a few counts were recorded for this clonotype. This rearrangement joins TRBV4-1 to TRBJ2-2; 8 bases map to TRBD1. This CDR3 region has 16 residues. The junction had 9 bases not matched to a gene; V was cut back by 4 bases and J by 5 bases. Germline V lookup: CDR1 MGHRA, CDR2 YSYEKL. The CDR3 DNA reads TGCGCCAGCAGCCCGATGGGGACAGGACGGACCGGGGAGCTGTTTTTT. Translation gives CASSPMGTGRTGELFF.

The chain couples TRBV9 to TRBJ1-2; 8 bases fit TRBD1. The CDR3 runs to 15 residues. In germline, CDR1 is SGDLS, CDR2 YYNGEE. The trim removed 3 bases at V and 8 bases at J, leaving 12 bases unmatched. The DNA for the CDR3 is TGTGCCAGCAGCGGCCCCGACAGGGGTCTGAGGGGCTACACCTTC. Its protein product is CASSGPDRGLRGYTF.

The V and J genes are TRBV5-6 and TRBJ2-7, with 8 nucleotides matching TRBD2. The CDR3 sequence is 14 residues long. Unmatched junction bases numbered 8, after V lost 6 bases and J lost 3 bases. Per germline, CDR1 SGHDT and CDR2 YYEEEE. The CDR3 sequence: CASKAPGTSYEQYF. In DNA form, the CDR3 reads TGTGCCAGCAAGGCCCCCGGGACTAGCTACGAGCAGTACTTC.

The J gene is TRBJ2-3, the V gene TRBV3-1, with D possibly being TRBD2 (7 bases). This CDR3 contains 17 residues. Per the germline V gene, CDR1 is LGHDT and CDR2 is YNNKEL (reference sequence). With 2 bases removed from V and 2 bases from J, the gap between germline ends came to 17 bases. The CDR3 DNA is TGTGCCAGCAGCCAATTAGGCGGGGGCGAACTCACAGATACGCAGTATTTT. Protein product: CASSQLGGGELTDTQYF.

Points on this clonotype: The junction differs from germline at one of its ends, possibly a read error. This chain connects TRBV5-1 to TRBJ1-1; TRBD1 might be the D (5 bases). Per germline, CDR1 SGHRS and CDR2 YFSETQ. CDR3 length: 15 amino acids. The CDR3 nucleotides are TGCGCCAGCAATCCTACCGACAGATACGACACTGAAGCTTCCTTT. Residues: CASNPTDRYDTEASF.